The next 7 T cell receptor beta chains were all read from a single sample in a study of T cell repertoires in cytomegalovirus infection. A single record per CDR3 protein comes from TCRdb applying MiXCR to the reads. The sample consists of more than 75,000 distinct CDR3 sequences, roughly 3.6% of them appearing once. Sequenced input: PBMCs. These receptors came from a human donor in good health (CMV status not recorded). Some clones in this sample may be carry-over from other donors' samples.

This clonotype was detected many times. This chain joins TRBV20-1 and TRBJ1-6, with TRBD1 matching 9 bases. CDR1 and CDR2 (germline): DFQATT, SNEGSKA (reference sequence). J was trimmed by 0 bases and V by 6 bases; bases with no gene match: 3. This CDR3 has 15 amino acids. CDR3 sequence: CSAKTGGSYNSPLHF. CDR3 coding DNA: TGCAGTGCCAAGACAGGGGGCTCCTATAATTCACCCCTCCACTTT.

This clonotype showed up many times. The rearrangement links TRBV20-1 to TRBJ2-1, with 9 bases lining up with TRBD2. The junction had 7 bases not matched to a gene; V was cut back by 1 base and J by 0 bases. Germline CDR1 and CDR2: DFQATT and SNEGSKA (reference sequence). CDR3 size: 17 residues. For the CDR3, the DNA is TGCAGTGCTAGAGGAGGCGGGGGGGCGAGCTCCTACAATGAGCAGTTCTTC. This encodes CSARGGGGASSYNEQFF.

This clonotype has at least ten counts. A much larger clone differs by one base, so this may be a read error. The J gene is TRBJ2-6, the V gene TRBV6-2 or TRBV6-3; D remains ambiguous. This CDR3 comprises 14 residues. V was cut by 2 bases and J by 0 bases, with 2 bases left in between. Per germline, CDR1 MNHEY and CDR2 SVGEGT. The CDR3 spells CASSYRSGANVLTF. CDR3 DNA: TGTGCCAGCAGTTACCGCTCTGGGGCCAACGTCCTGACTTTC.

Many counts were recorded for this clonotype. This chain connects TRBV6-1 to TRBJ1-1, with no clear D. Per germline, CDR1 MNHNS and CDR2 SASEGT. The V gene lost 2 bases and the J gene lost 0 bases, with 7 bases spanning the gap. The CDR3 spans 14 residues. Here the CDR3 reads CASSELPLNTEAFF. DNA of the CDR3: TGTGCCAGCAGTGAACTGCCCCTGAACACTGAAGCTTTCTTT.

This clonotype has at least ten counts. V is TRBV6-6 and J is TRBJ2-5; the match to TRBD2 covers 8 bases. This CDR3 contains 13 residues. Per germline, CDR1 MNHNY and CDR2 SVGAGI (reference sequence). V dropped 10 bases and J dropped 5; count of bases not matched to a gene: 9. CDR3 sequence (DNA): TGTGCCACCACACGGGGGGGCGCGGAGACCCAGTACTTC. Its protein product is CATTRGGAETQYF.

This clonotype occurred many times. This chain uses TRBV29-1 with TRBJ2-2, with D perhaps assigned TRBD1 or TRBD2 (6 bases each). Germline CDR1 reads SQVTM; CDR2 reads ANQGSEA. The CDR3 has 14 residues. Deletions cut 3 bases from V and 4 bases from J, with 12 bases between. This CDR3 reads CSVDLGGSTGELFF. Written as DNA, the CDR3 is TGCAGCGTTGATCTCGGGGGCAGCACCGGGGAGCTGTTTTTT.

This clonotype appeared many times. The chain carries TRBV7-8 and TRBJ1-4; D is perhaps TRBD1 (5 bases). From germline, CDR1 is SGHVS and CDR2 FQNEAQ. The germline V and J ends were trimmed by 5 bases and 0 bases, with 22 bases remaining between them. CDR3 length: 19 amino acids. This CDR3 reads CASSPNLPTEESTNEKLFF. CDR3 in DNA: TGTGCCAGCAGCCCTAACTTGCCGACAGAGGAGTCAACTAATGAAAAACTGTTTTTT.